This T cell receptor beta chain was found in a study of T cell changes during pregnancy in multiple sclerosis. Measured with immunoSEQ multiplex PCR; TCRdb has only the in-frame clones, and not every one. The data show tens of thousands of clones, with 75% to 95% seen just once and approximately 0.44% held by the top ten. The CDR3 has 14 amino acids. V was pared by 5 bases and J by 5 bases, with 13 bases between. The germline CDR1 and CDR2 sequences are SGHNT and YENEEA. This chain joins TRBV11-3 and TRBJ2-1; D is perhaps TRBD2 (6 bases). Sequenced here: CD4+ T cells from peripheral blood mononuclear cells, sampled before pregnancy. The source of this sequence is a female donor with multiple sclerosis, enrolled in a pregnancy study. The CDR3 reads CASSPGGPNNEQFF. The CDR3 region has the DNA TGTGCCAGCAGCCCCGGGGGACCAAACAATGAGCAGTTCTTC. The full variable domain, its missing parts supplied by reference TRBV11-3 and TRBJ2-1, is EAGVVQSPRYKIIEKKQPVAFWCNPISGHNTLYWYLQNLGQGPELLIRYENEEAVDDSQLPKDRFSAERLKGVDSTLKIQPAELGDSAVYLCASSPGGPNNEQFFGPGTRLTVL.